These 19 T cell receptor beta chains originate from one sample sequenced in a study of cytomegalovirus exposure and HLA in healthy donors. Profiling relied on immunoSEQ multiplex PCR, and the TCRdb table lists in-frame clones only, not all of them. Altogether some 150,000 clones are present, around nine tenths being singletons, with the ten largest covering 2.5% to 4%. The sample taken for sequencing was PBMCs. These receptors all come from a woman younger than 35 in good health and CMV-seropositive.

The chain uses TRBV7-9 and TRBJ2-1; TRBD2 might be the D (6 bases). Germline loops: CDR1 SEHNR, CDR2 FQNEAQ (reference sequence). With 4 bases removed from V and 0 bases from J, the gap between germline ends came to 7 bases. The CDR3 loop spans 14 amino acids. CDR3: CASSSTSSYNEQFF. The CDR3 DNA reads TGTGCCAGCAGCTCGACTAGCTCCTACAATGAGCAGTTCTTC.

The chain links TRBV28 to TRBJ1-1; maybe TRBD1 (5 bases). The CDR3 consists of 13 residues. V lost 6 bases and J 7 bases, leaving 15 bases between the germline ends. In germline, CDR1 is MDHEN, CDR2 SYDVKM. CDR3 DNA: TGTGCCAGCAGCCCTGGACAATGGTTTGAAGCTTTCTTT. The encoded protein is CASSPGQWFEAFF.

The gene calls are TRBV29-1 and TRBJ2-3, with 8 bases identical to TRBD2. Looked up from germline, CDR1 is SQVTM and CDR2 is ANQGSEA. The ends lost 7 bases at V and 2 bases at J; junction bases unmatched: 5. CDR3 length equals 13 residues. Here the CDR3 DNA reads TGCAGCGACCTTAGCGGGAACACAGATACGCAGTATTTT. This gives the protein CSDLSGNTDTQYF.

The chain has TRBV7-8 and TRBJ1-1; 8 nucleotides agree with TRBD1. The CDR3 contains 16 residues. V dropped 6 bases and J dropped 1; count of bases not matched to a gene: 10. From germline, CDR1 is SGHVS and CDR2 FQNEAQ. The CDR3: CASRPDRGGQNTEAFF. CDR3 in DNA: TGTGCCAGCAGACCAGACAGGGGAGGCCAGAACACTGAAGCTTTCTTT. Drawing the rest from reference TRBV7-8 and TRBJ1-1, the complete variable domain is GAGVSQSPRYKVAKRGQDVALRCDPISGHVSLFWYQQALGQGPEFLTYFQNEAQLDKSGLPSDRFFAERPEGSVSTLKIQRTQQEDSAVYLCASRPDRGGQNTEAFFGQGTRLTVV.

This rearrangement joins TRBV5-1 to TRBJ2-7, with D perhaps matching TRBD1 (5 bases). V shed 1 base and J shed 2 bases, with 10 bases lying between them. CDR1 and CDR2 from the germline V gene are SGHRS and YFSETQ. This CDR3 contains 14 residues. The CDR3 nucleotides read TGCGCCAGCAGCTTGTTTTCACAGGCCTACGAGCAGTACTTC. Encoded protein: CASSLFSQAYEQYF.

J is TRBJ2-4 and V is TRBV11-3; D is undetermined. CDR3 length: 13 residues. The germline V gene encodes CDR1 SGHNT and CDR2 YENEEA. V lost 1 base to trimming and J lost 6 bases, with 7 bases between them. The CDR3 DNA follows: TGTGCCAGCAGCTTAGGACTGGGAAACATTCAGTACTTC. This encodes CASSLGLGNIQYF.

This chain connects TRBV13 to TRBJ2-7, with 9 bases lining up with TRBD1. The V gene's germline CDR1 is PRHDT and CDR2 FYEKMQ (reference sequence). This CDR3 spans 14 amino acids. Losses at the gene ends were 5 bases for V and 4 bases for J; bases not matched to a gene: 6. The CDR3 region is CASSDRDREYEQYF. CDR3 nucleotides: TGTGCCAGCAGCGACCGGGACAGGGAGTACGAGCAGTACTTC.

This chain links TRBV27 with TRBJ1-4; weak D call: TRBD1 (6 bases). This CDR3 comprises 18 residues. The germline CDR1 and CDR2 sequences are MNHEY and SMNVEV (reference sequence). The V gene lost 2 bases and the J gene lost 5 bases, with 21 bases spanning the gap. The CDR3 coding sequence is TGTGCCAGCAGTTTAGCTGCGCCCACCGGGACAAGAAATGAAAAACTGTTTTTT. It encodes CASSLAAPTGTRNEKLFF.

This chain joins TRBV4-1 and TRBJ2-7; 7 positions match TRBD2. J gave up 0 bases and V 0 bases, and 2 bases lay outside the gene matches. Germline V gene sequence: CDR1 MGHRA, CDR2 YSYEKL. This CDR3 is built from 15 residues. The CDR3 protein is CASSQEASGSYEQYF. The CDR3 DNA sequence: TGCGCCAGCAGCCAAGAAGCTAGCGGCTCCTACGAGCAGTACTTC.

In DNA form, the CDR3 reads TGTGCCAGTAGCAGGACAGGGGGCGACGAGCAGTACTTC. Residues: CASSRTGGDEQYF. V gene TRBV19 combines with J gene TRBJ2-7; TRBD1 matches at 11 bases. CDR3 length: 13 residues. Germline-derived CDR1 and CDR2 are LNHDA and SQIVND (reference sequence). V trimming: 6 bases; J trimming: 5 bases; junction bases outside the gene matches: 3.

The chain links TRBV6-4 to TRBJ2-1; D not resolved. V shed 1 base and J shed 6 bases, with 7 bases lying between them. Germline CDR1 reads MRHNA; CDR2 reads SNTAGT. This CDR3 contains 13 residues. The CDR3 bases are TGTGCCAGCAGTGACTTCCTCCGCAATGAGCAGTTCTTC. Its protein is CASSDFLRNEQFF.

The V gene is TRBV2, the J gene TRBJ2-1; D call uncertain. CDR1 is SNHLY, CDR2 FYNNEI, per germline. The V end lost 6 bases, the J end lost 9 bases, and 9 bases lay between the germline ends. The CDR3 covers 11 residues. The chain's CDR3 is CASRALAEQFF. The DNA of the CDR3 is TGTGCCAGCAGAGCCCTCGCTGAGCAGTTCTTC. Complete variable domain (other parts from reference TRBV2 and TRBJ2-1): EPEVTQTPSHQVTQMGQEVILRCVPISNHLYFYWYRQILGQKVEFLVSFYNNEISEKSEIFDDQFSVERPDGSNFTLKIRSTKLEDSAMYFCASRALAEQFFGPGTRLTVL.

The rearrangement joins TRBV6-5 to TRBJ2-7; D possibly corresponds to TRBD1 (5 bases). CDR1 MNHEY and CDR2 SVGAGI come from the germline V gene. This CDR3 contains 14 residues. The V gene lost 6 bases and the J gene lost 0 bases, with 12 bases spanning the gap. CDR3 region: CASRNRIDSYEQYF. In nucleotides, the CDR3 is TGTGCCAGCAGAAACAGGATCGACTCCTACGAGCAGTACTTC.

The V and J genes are TRBV18 and TRBJ2-3; 11 bases agree with TRBD2. Germline trimming cut 1 base from V and 2 bases from J; bases unmatched to any gene: 2. Germline V lookup: CDR1 KGHSH, CDR2 LQKENI. CDR3 length: 16 amino acids. CDR3 DNA sequence: TGTGCCAGCTCACCACTAGCGGGAGGGTACACAGATACGCAGTATTTT. Translation gives CASSPLAGGYTDTQYF.

This clone was counted once. The chain employs TRBV7-2 and TRBJ2-5; 13 bases line up with TRBD2. The CDR3 length is 14 residues. Looked up from germline, CDR1 is SGHTA and CDR2 is FQGNSA. Trimming cost V 5 bases and J 4 bases; bases outside gene matches: 1. The CDR3 loop is CASSRLAGGETQYF. The CDR3 DNA reads as TGTGCCAGCAGCCGACTAGCGGGAGGAGAGACCCAGTACTTC.

The chain uses TRBV19 and TRBJ1-2, with D uncertain. The CDR3 sequence is 12 residues long. Trimming pared 1 base from V and 8 bases from J, leaving 8 bases between. From germline, CDR1 is LNHDA and CDR2 SQIVND (reference sequence). CDR3 bases: TGTGCCAGTAGTATAGGGTCCGGGGGCTACACCTTC. Amino acid sequence: CASSIGSGGYTF. Complete variable domain (other parts from reference TRBV19 and TRBJ1-2): DGGITQSPKYLFRKEGQNVTLSCEQNLNHDAMYWYRQDPGQGLRLIYYSQIVNDFQKGDIAEGYSVSREKKESFPLTVTSAQKNPTAFYLCASSIGSGGYTFGSGTRLTVV.

The rearrangement uses TRBV9 and TRBJ2-5; 9 bases align to TRBD1. The CDR3 totals 14 residues. Germline assignment: CDR1 SGDLS and CDR2 YYNGEE. With 3 bases clipped from V and 2 bases from J, the junction kept 2 bases outside the gene matches. The CDR3 here is CASSADRGQETQYF. Written as DNA, the CDR3 is TGTGCCAGCAGCGCAGACAGGGGGCAAGAGACCCAGTACTTC.

The rearrangement links TRBV11-2 to TRBJ1-2; perhaps TRBD1 as D (5 bases). Germline V CDR1 and CDR2: SGHAT, FQNNGV. Trimming shortened V by 5 bases and J by 8 bases, and 15 bases separated the two germline ends. The CDR3 has 13 residues. The CDR3 region has the DNA TGTGCCAGCAGCGCCTCAGGGTTTGCCGGCTACACCTTC. Its translation: CASSASGFAGYTF. Full variable domain (outside the CDR3, taken from reference TRBV11-2 and TRBJ1-2): EAGVAQSPRYKIIEKRQSVAFWCNPISGHATLYWYQQILGQGPKLLIQFQNNGVVDDSQLPKDRFSAERLKGVDSTLKIQPAKLEDSAVYLCASSASGFAGYTFGSGTRLTVV.

The CDR3 sequence is CASSGIRDRDYEQYF. The CDR3 DNA reads as TGCGCCAGCAGTGGGATCCGGGACAGGGATTACGAGCAGTACTTC. This chain links TRBV23-1 with TRBJ2-7; 9 bases are shared with TRBD1. TRBV23-1 is identified as an open reading frame with a role that is uncertain. V trimming: 5 bases; J trimming: 4 bases; junction bases outside the gene matches: 9. The CDR3 runs to 15 residues.